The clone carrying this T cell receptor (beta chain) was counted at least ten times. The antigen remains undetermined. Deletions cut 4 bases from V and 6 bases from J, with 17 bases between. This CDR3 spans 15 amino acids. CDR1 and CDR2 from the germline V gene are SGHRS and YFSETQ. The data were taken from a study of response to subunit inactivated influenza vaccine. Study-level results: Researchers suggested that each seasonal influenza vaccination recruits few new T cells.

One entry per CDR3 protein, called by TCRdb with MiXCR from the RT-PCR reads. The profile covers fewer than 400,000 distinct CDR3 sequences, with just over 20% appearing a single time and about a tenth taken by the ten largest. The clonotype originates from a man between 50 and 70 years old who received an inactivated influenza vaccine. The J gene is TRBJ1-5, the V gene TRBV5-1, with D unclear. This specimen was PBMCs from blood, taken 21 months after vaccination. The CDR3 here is CASSADGNWAQPQHF. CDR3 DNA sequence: TGCGCCAGCAGCGCGGACGGGAATTGGGCTCAGCCCCAGCATTTT.